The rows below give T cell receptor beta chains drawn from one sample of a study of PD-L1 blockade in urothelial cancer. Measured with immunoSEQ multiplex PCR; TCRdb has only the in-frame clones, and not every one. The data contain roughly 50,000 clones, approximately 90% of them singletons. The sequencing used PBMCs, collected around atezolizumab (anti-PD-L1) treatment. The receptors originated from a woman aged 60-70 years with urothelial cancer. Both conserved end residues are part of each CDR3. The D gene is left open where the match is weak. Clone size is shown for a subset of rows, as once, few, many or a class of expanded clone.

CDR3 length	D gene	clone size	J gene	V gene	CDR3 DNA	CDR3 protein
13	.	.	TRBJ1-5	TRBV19	TGTGCCAGTAGTTTAAGAGAGAATCAGCCCCAGCATTTT	CASSLRENQPQHF
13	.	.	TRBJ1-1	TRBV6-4	TGTGCCAGCAGTGTCGGGTCGAACACTGAAGCTTTCTTT	CASSVGSNTEAFF
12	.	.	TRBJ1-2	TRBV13	TGTGCCAGCAGCTTAACAGGGAATGGCTACACCTTC	CASSLTGNGYTF
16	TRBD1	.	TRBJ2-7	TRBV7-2	TGTGCCAGCAGCTCCGTGAGGGTGGACAGGGGGTACGAGCAGTACTTC	CASSSVRVDRGYEQYF
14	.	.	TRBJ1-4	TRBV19	TGTGCCAGTAGCCGACGGGGGGTAACTGAAAAACTGTTTTTT	CASSRRGVTEKLFF
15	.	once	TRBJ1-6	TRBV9	TGTGCCAGCAGCGTAGAGACAGGAGATAATTCACCCCTCCACTTT	CASSVETGDNSPLHF
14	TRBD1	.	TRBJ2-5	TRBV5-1	TGCGCCAGCAGCTTACAGGGGGCGGGGGAGACCCAGTACTTC	CASSLQGAGETQYF
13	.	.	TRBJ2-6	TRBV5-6	TGTGCCAGCAGTCCCTTTGGGGCCAACGTCCTGACTTTC	CASSPFGANVLTF
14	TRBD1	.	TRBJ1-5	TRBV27	TGTGCCAGCAGTACCACAGGGGGTGGGCAGCCCCAGCATTTT	CASSTTGGGQPQHF
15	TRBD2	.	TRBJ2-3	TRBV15	TGTGCCACCAACCTACTAGCGGGGGGCACAGATACGCAGTATTTT	CATNLLAGGTDTQYF
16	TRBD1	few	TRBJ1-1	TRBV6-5	TGTGCCAGCAGTTACAGGGGACAGGGCTCGAGCACTGAAGCTTTCTTT	CASSYRGQGSSTEAFF
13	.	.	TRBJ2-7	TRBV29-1	TGCAGCGGATGGACTCCCGGAAGTAACGAGCAGTACTTC	CSGWTPGSNEQYF
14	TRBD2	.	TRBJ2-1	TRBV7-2	TGTGCCAGCAGCGCACCTAGCGGGCTCAACCAGCAGTTCTTC	CASSAPSGLNQQFF
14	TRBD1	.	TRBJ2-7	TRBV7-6	TGTGCCAGCAGCTTAGGACAGGGGCTCTACGAGCAGTACTTC	CASSLGQGLYEQYF
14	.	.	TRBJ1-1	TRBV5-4	TGTGCCAGCAGCTTCACAGGGCGCCGCACTGAAGCTTTCTTT	CASSFTGRRTEAFF
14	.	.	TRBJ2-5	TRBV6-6	TGTGCCAGCAGGAAACAGAGGGTGGCAGAGACCCAGTACTTC	CASRKQRVAETQYF
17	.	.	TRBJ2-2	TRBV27	TGTGCCAGCAGTTCTCCCGGGGTGGGGATTCCTGCCGGGGAGCTGTTTTTT	CASSSPGVGIPAGELFF
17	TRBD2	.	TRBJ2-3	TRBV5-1	TGCGCCAGCAGCTCCGCCGGGGGGGGACTAGCCACAGATACGCAGTATTTT	CASSSAGGGLATDTQYF
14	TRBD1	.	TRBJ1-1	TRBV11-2	TGTGCCAGCAGCTTAGCCTGGACAGGGGCTGAAGCTTTCTTT	CASSLAWTGAEAFF
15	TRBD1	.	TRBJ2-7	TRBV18	TGTGCCAGCTCACCTAGGACAGGGGTAACCTACGAGCAGTACTTC	CASSPRTGVTYEQYF
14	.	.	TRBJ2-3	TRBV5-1	TGCGCCAGCAGCTTGGATCTAGCCACAGATACGCAGTATTTT	CASSLDLATDTQYF
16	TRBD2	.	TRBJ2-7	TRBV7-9	TGTGCCAGTGGCATGACTAGCGGGAGGGGTCTGGGCGAGCAGTACTTC	CASGMTSGRGLGEQYF
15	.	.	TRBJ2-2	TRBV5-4	TGTGCCAGCGGGTCTGGTGGGAGGAACCTCGGGGAGCTGTTTTTT	CASGSGGRNLGELFF
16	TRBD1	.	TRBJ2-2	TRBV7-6	TGTGCCAGCAGCCTGACCCAGGGGGCGGGCACCGGGGAGCTGTTTTTT	CASSLTQGAGTGELFF
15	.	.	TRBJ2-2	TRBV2	TGTGCCAGCAGTGAGGGCAGGCCGACAGCCGGGGAGCTGTTTTTT	CASSEGRPTAGELFF
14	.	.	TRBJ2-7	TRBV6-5	TGTGCCAGCAGTTCAGGACTTAACTCCTACGAGCAGTACTTC	CASSSGLNSYEQYF
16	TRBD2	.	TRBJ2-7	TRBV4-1	TGCGCCAGCAGCCAAACTAGCGGGAGACTTTCCTACGAGCAGTACTTC	CASSQTSGRLSYEQYF
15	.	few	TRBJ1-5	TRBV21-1	TGTGCCAGCAGCACGGAGGGGTTTAGCAATCAGCCCCAGCATTTT	CASSTEGFSNQPQHF
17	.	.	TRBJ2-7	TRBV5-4	TGTGCCAGCAGCCCCAAGGTACGTGGAGGGAGCTCCTACGAGCAGTACTTC	CASSPKVRGGSSYEQYF
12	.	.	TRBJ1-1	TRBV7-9	TGTGCCAGCAGCTTAGAAGTCGGGTGGGCTTTCTTT	CASSLEVGWAFF
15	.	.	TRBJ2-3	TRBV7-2	TGTGCCAGCAGCCAGATCCCCTTGCCACGAAGTACGCAGTATTTT	CASSQIPLPRSTQYF
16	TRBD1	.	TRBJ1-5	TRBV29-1	TGCAGCGTTGAATTGCCAGGGGGCAGGCCAGACCAGCCCCAGCATTTT	CSVELPGGRPDQPQHF
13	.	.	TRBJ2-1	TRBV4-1	TGCGCCAGCAGCCAAAACAGGCCCAATGAGCAGTTCTTC	CASSQNRPNEQFF
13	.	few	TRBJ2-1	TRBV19	TGTGCCAGTAGTATATACAGGGCTACTGAGCAGTTCTTC	CASSIYRATEQFF
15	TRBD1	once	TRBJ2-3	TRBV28	TGTGCCAGCAGTACCTCGGGACAGAGCACAGATACGCAGTATTTT	CASSTSGQSTDTQYF
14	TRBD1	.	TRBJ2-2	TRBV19	TGTGCCAGCACTAGACAGGGATATGCCGGGGAGCTGTTTTTT	CASTRQGYAGELFF
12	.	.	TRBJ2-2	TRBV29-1	TGCTCTGGAGGCGGTGGCACCGGGGAGCTGTTTTTT	CSGGGGTGELFF
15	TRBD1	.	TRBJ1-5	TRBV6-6	TGTGCCAGCAGAACAGGGGGCTATAGCAATCAGCCCCAGCATTTT	CASRTGGYSNQPQHF
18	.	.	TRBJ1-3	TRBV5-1	TGCGCCAGCAGCCAACTTCCCCCCGGAGTAGCCTCTGGAAACACCATATATTTT	CASSQLPPGVASGNTIYF
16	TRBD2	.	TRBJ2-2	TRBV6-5	TGTGCCAGCAGTTACTCGATCCTAGCGGGCACCGGGGAGCTGTTTTTT	CASSYSILAGTGELFF
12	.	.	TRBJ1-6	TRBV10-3	TGTGCCATCATGGGGGAGGGCTCACCCCTCCACTTT	CAIMGEGSPLHF
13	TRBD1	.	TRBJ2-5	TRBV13	TGTGCCAGCAGCGCAGGGGGCCAAGAGACCCAGTACTTC	CASSAGGQETQYF
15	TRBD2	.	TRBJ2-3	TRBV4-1	TGCGCCAGCAGCCTAGCGGGGGCCCGCACAGATACGCAGTATTTT	CASSLAGARTDTQYF
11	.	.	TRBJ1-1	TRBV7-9	TGTGCCAGCAGCTTCAGGGATGAAGCTTTCTTT	CASSFRDEAFF
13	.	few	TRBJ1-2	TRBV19	TGTGCCAGTACCCTGGACAGTAGATATGGCTACACCTTC	CASTLDSRYGYTF
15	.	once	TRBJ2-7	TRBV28	TGTGCCAGCAGTTTCCTTGGACAGTCCTCCTACGAGCAGTACTTC	CASSFLGQSSYEQYF
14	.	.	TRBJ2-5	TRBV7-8	TGTGCCAGCAGCTTAAGCACCTACCAAGAGACCCAGTACTTC	CASSLSTYQETQYF
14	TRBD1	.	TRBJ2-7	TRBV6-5	TGTGCCAGCAGTTACTCGACAGGGGTCGGCGAGCAGTACTTC	CASSYSTGVGEQYF
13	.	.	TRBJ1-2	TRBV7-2	TGTGCCAGCAGCCGTGACAGGTCCTATGGCTACACCTTC	CASSRDRSYGYTF
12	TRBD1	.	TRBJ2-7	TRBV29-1	TGCAGCGTTGGGGACAGCCGTTACGAGCAGTACTTC	CSVGDSRYEQYF
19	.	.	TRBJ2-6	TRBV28	TGTGCCAGCAGTTTAAGGGGGACCCGACCCATATCTGGGGCCAACGTCCTGACTTTC	CASSLRGTRPISGANVLTF
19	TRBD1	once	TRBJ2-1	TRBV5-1	TGCGCCAGCAGCTTGGCCGCGACAGGGTTTTGGCCCCTCAACAATGAGCAGTTCTTC	CASSLAATGFWPLNNEQFF
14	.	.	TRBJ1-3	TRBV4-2	TGTGCCAGCAGCCCAGGCTATTCTGGAAACACCATATATTTT	CASSPGYSGNTIYF
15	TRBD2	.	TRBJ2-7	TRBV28	TGTGCCAGCAGAGAGGTAGCGGGAAGCTCCTACGAGCAGTACTTC	CASREVAGSSYEQYF
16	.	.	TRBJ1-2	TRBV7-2	TGTGCCAGCAGCCCTGACATGTCGGGACAAAGTCATGGCTACACCTTC	CASSPDMSGQSHGYTF
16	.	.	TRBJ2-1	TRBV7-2	TGTGCCAGCAGCTCTTGGGGAAATACAGGTTACAATGAGCAGTTCTTC	CASSSWGNTGYNEQFF
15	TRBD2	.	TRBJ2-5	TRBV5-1	TGCGCCAGCAGCTGGGGACTAGCGGGCGGAGAGACCCAGTACTTC	CASSWGLAGGETQYF
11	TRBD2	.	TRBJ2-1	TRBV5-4	TGTGCCAGCAGGGGAGGGAATGAGCAGTTCTTC	CASRGGNEQFF
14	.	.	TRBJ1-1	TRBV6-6	TGTGCCAGCAGCTATACAGAGATGAACACTGAAGCTTTCTTT	CASSYTEMNTEAFF
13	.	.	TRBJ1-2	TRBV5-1	TGCGCCAGCAGCCCGAGGGAGGGCTATGGCTACACCTTC	CASSPREGYGYTF